The entry below gives a single T cell receptor (beta chain) sequence along with its context. The record originates from a study of blood T cell repertoires in COVID-19. Study in general: Spain, Italy and the United States supplied samples that represented acute and convalescent COVID-19.

Clones were read by immunoSEQ multiplex PCR, and TCRdb kept only the in-frame ones, dropping some. This table holds roughly 220,000 clones, about 84% found once. The ends lost 0 bases at V and 3 bases at J; junction bases unmatched: 6. In germline, CDR1 is LGHDT, CDR2 YNNKEL (reference sequence). CDR3 length equals 16 residues. Participants were aged 18 to 89 years, lived in roughly 23 US areas, and enrolled virtually. The receptor comes from a man in his thirties or forties with acute COVID-19. V usage is TRBV3-1 (or the pseudogene TRBV3-2) and J usage is TRBJ2-7, with 9 nucleotides matching TRBD2. The sequenced sample consisted of PBMCs or T cells enriched from blood (not recorded which). This CDR3 reads CASSQDWTSANYEQYF. The CDR3 DNA follows: TGTGCCAGCAGCCAAGATTGGACTAGCGCCAACTACGAGCAGTACTTC.